These 22 T cell receptor beta chains came from one sample sequenced in a study of identical twins. TCRdb fed the 5' RACE reads into MiXCR, producing one record per CDR3 protein. The table has just over 500,000 distinct CDR3 sequences, 20% to 25% seen once; the top ten hold approximately 0.95%. These same records also appear under a second study, on T cells expressing NK-cell markers.

What was sequenced was CD4+ T cells sorted from blood. These receptors came from a young woman in good health.

The sample holds a few counts of this clonotype. V and J are TRBV25-1 and TRBJ1-1, with D uncertain. The CDR3 has 14 residues. CDR1 MGHDK and CDR2 SYGVNS come from the germline V gene. V was cut by 3 bases and J by 1 base, with 9 bases left in between. The CDR3 here is CASSDRRSNTEAFF. DNA of the CDR3: TGTGCCAGCAGTGATCGCAGATCGAACACTGAAGCTTTCTTT.

This clonotype was recorded a few times. The V and J genes are TRBV5-1 and TRBJ2-7; TRBD1 agrees at 9 bases. CDR3 size: 14 residues. Losses at the gene ends were 0 bases for V and 12 bases for J; bases not matched to a gene: 10. Germline V gene lookup returns CDR1 SGHRS and CDR2 YFSETQ. The CDR3 region has the DNA TGCGCCAGCAGCTTGGCCGGTCAGTGGGGACAGGGGTACTTC. Translating it yields CASSLAGQWGQGYF.

The rearrangement links TRBV20-1 to TRBJ2-7; D is possibly TRBD2 (5 bases). The CDR3 has 11 amino acids. V was clipped by 7 bases and J by 4 bases, with 11 bases between them. Germline V gives CDR1 DFQATT, CDR2 SNEGSKA (reference sequence). The CDR3 nucleotides are TGCAGTGTGGCCCGGGATTACGAGCAGTACTTC. Amino acids: CSVARDYEQYF.

The V call is TRBV12-3 or TRBV12-4, the J call TRBJ2-5; D is possibly TRBD2 (6 bases). With 6 bases removed from V and 2 bases from J, the gap between germline ends came to 19 bases. The CDR3 loop spans 16 amino acids. CDR3 amino acids: CASRPTRRGGQETQYF. In DNA form, the CDR3 reads TGTGCCAGCAGACCAACACGCCGGGGAGGACAAGAGACCCAGTACTTC.

The CDR3 DNA follows: TGTGCCAGCTCACCACGCGGGGTCCCCACCTCTGGAAACACCATATATTTT. Translation: CASSPRGVPTSGNTIYF. The chain carries TRBV18 and TRBJ1-3, with D uncertain. CDR3 length equals 17 residues. The germline V gene has CDR1 KGHSH and CDR2 LQKENI. V lost 1 base to trimming and J lost 0 bases, with 13 bases between them. Combining the CDR3 with reference TRBV18 and TRBJ1-3 gives the whole variable domain NAGVMQNPRHLVRRRGQEARLRCSPMKGHSHVYWYRQLPEEGLKFMVYLQKENIIDESGMPKERFSAEFPKEGPSILRIQQVVRGDSAAYFCASSPRGVPTSGNTIYFGEGSWLTVV.

Details on this clonotype: In this CDR3 the conserved last residue, phenylalanine or tryptophan, is missing, so a read error is likely. No DNA is shown, since the ends of the CDR3 on it are uncertain; the CDR3 is the one TCRdb lists. The chain has TRBV12-3 or TRBV12-4 and TRBJ2-7; the tabulated D call, TRBD1, remains unverified against the DNA. A total of 8 residues make up the CDR3, ends included. CDR3 protein: CASSTTPQ.

This clonotype was counted a few times. J is TRBJ2-3 and V is TRBV12-3 or TRBV12-4; no definite D call. The CDR3 consists of 14 residues. Trimming removed 3 bases at V and 0 bases at J, with 7 bases between. DNA for the CDR3: TGTGCCAGCAGTTTCGACGGAAGCACAGATACGCAGTATTTT. Translated: CASSFDGSTDTQYF.

The chain employs TRBV27 and TRBJ2-5, with 8 nucleotides matching TRBD2. With V trimmed by 8 bases and J by 4 bases, 9 bases remained unmatched. In germline, CDR1 is MNHEY, CDR2 SMNVEV (reference sequence). CDR3 length: 14 residues. The CDR3 DNA follows: TGTGCCAGCCGGCGGGGGGTCACTGCAGAGACCCAGTACTTC. Translation gives CASRRGVTAETQYF.

This clonotype was found a few times. The chain carries TRBV12-3 or TRBV12-4 and TRBJ2-3; no definite D call. The CDR3 has 11 amino acids. The V gene lost 5 bases and the J gene lost 9 bases, with 9 bases spanning the gap. The CDR3 loop is CASSPAGTQYF. The CDR3 nucleotides read TGTGCCAGCAGTCCGGCTGGGACGCAGTATTTT.

The chain employs TRBV20-1 and TRBJ1-5; D remains ambiguous. The V and J ends lost 1 base and 1 base respectively, with 8 bases between them. The CDR3 spans 14 residues. Germline assignment: CDR1 DFQATT and CDR2 SNEGSKA (reference sequence). In nucleotides, the CDR3 is TGCAGTGCTAGAGGGTTCCCGAGCAATCAGCCCCAGCATTTT. Protein sequence: CSARGFPSNQPQHF.

The sample holds a few counts of this clonotype. The rearrangement links TRBV20-1 to TRBJ2-1; D possibly matches TRBD1 or TRBD2 (5 bases each). V gave up 6 bases and J gave up 7 bases, with 16 bases separating them. CDR1 and CDR2 (germline): DFQATT, SNEGSKA (reference sequence). The CDR3 loop spans 13 amino acids. The CDR3 region is CSATKGPGNEQFF. As DNA, the CDR3 is TGCAGTGCAACCAAGGGACCTGGGAATGAGCAGTTCTTC.

This sequence joins TRBV12-3 or TRBV12-4 and TRBJ1-6; the D gene is possibly TRBD1 (6 bases). CDR3 length: 15 amino acids. V was cut by 4 bases and J by 6 bases, with 13 bases left in between. CDR3 DNA sequence: TGTGCCAGCAGTTGGATACAGGGAAGTAATTCACCCCTCCACTTT. This gives the protein CASSWIQGSNSPLHF.

This chain connects TRBV12-3 or TRBV12-4 to TRBJ1-5; weak D call: TRBD1 (6 bases). The CDR3 is 13 residues long. The V end was cut by 6 bases, the J end by 2 bases, with 8 bases between. CDR3 DNA: TGTGCCAGCAGACAGGGTGGCAATCAGCCCCAGCATTTT. This translates into CASRQGGNQPQHF.

This clonotype was detected only a few times. The gene calls are TRBV7-2 and TRBJ2-7; no clear D. This CDR3 is built from 14 residues. The germline CDR1 and CDR2 sequences are SGHTA and FQGNSA. Between the trimmed V and J ends, which lost 3 bases and 5 bases, there was a span of 14 bases. This CDR3 is CASSFRVGSHEQYF. CDR3 nucleotide sequence: TGTGCCAGCAGCTTTAGGGTAGGAAGCCACGAGCAGTACTTC.

There are many counts of this clonotype. This chain joins TRBV18 and TRBJ1-1; possibly TRBD1 for D (5 bases). This CDR3 comprises 13 residues. Between the trimmed V and J ends, which lost 6 bases and 2 bases, there was a span of 10 bases. The germline CDR1 and CDR2 sequences are KGHSH and LQKENI. For the CDR3, the DNA is TGTGCCAGCTCCCGGGGCCTAAACACTGAAGCTTTCTTT. Its protein product is CASSRGLNTEAFF.

The V and J genes are TRBV10-3 and TRBJ2-5, with D uncertain. Germline V gene lookup returns CDR1 ENHRY and CDR2 SYGVKD. The germline V and J ends were trimmed by 0 bases and 5 bases, with 10 bases remaining between them. This CDR3 comprises 14 residues. The CDR3 sequence: CAISESSGIETQYF. In DNA form, the CDR3 reads TGTGCCATCAGTGAGTCGAGTGGGATTGAGACCCAGTACTTC.

As concerns this clonotype: A junction boundary mismatches the germline segment, possibly from a read error. J is TRBJ1-1 and V is TRBV5-1; D remains ambiguous. Germline V gene data show CDR1 as SGHRS and CDR2 as YFSETQ. The CDR3 sequence is 14 residues long. CDR3 region: CASSFRALNSEAFF. CDR3 coding DNA: TGCGCCAGCAGCTTCCGGGCCCTGAACTCTGAAGCTTTCTTT.

The chain joins TRBV20-1 to TRBJ2-2; 11 bases are shared with TRBD2. CDR1 is DFQATT, CDR2 SNEGSKA, per germline (reference sequence). The CDR3 extends over 14 amino acids. The ends lost 6 bases at V and 5 bases at J; junction bases unmatched: 5. CDR3 region: CSAPIAGGTGELFF. In DNA, the CDR3 is TGCAGTGCCCCAATAGCGGGAGGGACCGGGGAGCTGTTTTTT.

This clonotype was seen ten or more times. V gene TRBV12-3 or TRBV12-4 combines with J gene TRBJ1-3; D is undetermined. The V end was cut by 8 bases, the J end by 0 bases, with 8 bases between. The CDR3 runs to 13 residues. CDR3 DNA sequence: TGTGCCAGCTCCCCCAGCTCTGGAAACACCATATATTTT. Protein product: CASSPSSGNTIYF.

This chain joins TRBV3-1 and TRBJ1-6; D gene uncertain. V was cut by 4 bases and J by 11 bases, with 9 bases left in between. Germline CDR1 and CDR2: LGHDT and YNNKEL (reference sequence). This CDR3 region has 12 residues. CDR3 sequence (DNA): TGTGCCAGCAGCCCCGGACGGGCACCCCTCCACTTT. Protein sequence: CASSPGRAPLHF.

The chain recombines TRBV20-1 with TRBJ1-1, with 7 bases aligning to TRBD1. Looked up from germline, CDR1 is DFQATT and CDR2 is SNEGSKA (reference sequence). The length of the CDR3 is 12 residues. Here the CDR3 reads CRPRDSNTEAFF. Written as DNA, the CDR3 is TGCAGACCCCGGGACAGCAACACTGAAGCTTTCTTT.

V is TRBV30 and J is TRBJ2-3; no reliable D call. The CDR3 runs to 11 residues. The V gene's germline CDR1 is GTSNPN and CDR2 SVGIG (reference sequence). V gave up 4 bases and J gave up 1 base, with 3 bases separating them. CDR3 loop: CAWKGTDTQYF. In DNA form, the CDR3 reads TGTGCCTGGAAGGGCACAGATACGCAGTATTTT.